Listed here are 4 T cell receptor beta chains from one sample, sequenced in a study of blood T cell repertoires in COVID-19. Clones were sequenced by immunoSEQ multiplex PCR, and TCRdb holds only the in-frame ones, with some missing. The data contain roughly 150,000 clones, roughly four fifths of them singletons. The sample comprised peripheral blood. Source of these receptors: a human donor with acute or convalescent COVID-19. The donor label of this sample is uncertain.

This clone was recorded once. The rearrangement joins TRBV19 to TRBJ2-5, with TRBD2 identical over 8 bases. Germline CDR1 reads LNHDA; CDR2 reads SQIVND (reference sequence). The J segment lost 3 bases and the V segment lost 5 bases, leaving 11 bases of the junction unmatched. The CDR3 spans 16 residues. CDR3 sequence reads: CASSAPGGRGKETQYF. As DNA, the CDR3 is TGTGCCAGTAGTGCCCCGGGGGGGCGGGGGAAAGAGACCCAGTACTTC.

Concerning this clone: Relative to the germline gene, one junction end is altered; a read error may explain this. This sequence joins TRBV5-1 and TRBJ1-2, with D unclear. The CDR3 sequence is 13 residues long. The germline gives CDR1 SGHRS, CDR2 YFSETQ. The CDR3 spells CASSLDENYGYIF. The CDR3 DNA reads TGCGCCAGCAGCTTGGACGAGAACTATGGCTACATCTTC.

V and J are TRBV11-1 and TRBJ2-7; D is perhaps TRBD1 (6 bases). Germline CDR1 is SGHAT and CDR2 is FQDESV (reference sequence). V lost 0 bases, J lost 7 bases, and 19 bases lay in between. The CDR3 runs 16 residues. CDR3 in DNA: TGTGCCAGCAGCTTAGCGAGCCACAGGACAGTGTGGGAGCAGTACTTC. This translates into CASSLASHRTVWEQYF.

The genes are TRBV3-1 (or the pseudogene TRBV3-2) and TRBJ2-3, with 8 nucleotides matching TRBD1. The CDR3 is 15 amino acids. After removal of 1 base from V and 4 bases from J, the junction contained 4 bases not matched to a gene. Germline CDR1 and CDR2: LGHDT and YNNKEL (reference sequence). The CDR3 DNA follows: TGTGCCAGCAGCCAAGCCCTACAGGGGGCAGATACGCAGTATTTT. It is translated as CASSQALQGADTQYF.